This T cell receptor beta chain originates from a study of T cells in Graves' hyperthyroidism and ophthalmopathy. Many counts were recorded for this clonotype. RNA transcripts provided the source from which TCR beta CDR3 regions were amplified. During a first-round RT-PCR of the TCR CDR3, the HTBI primer set was used. MiXCR was run by TCRdb on the multiplex PCR reads, yielding one entry per CDR3 protein. The sample lists 550,000 to 700,000 distinct CDR3 sequences; 14% to 15% were seen once. The CDR3 is 15 amino acids. V dropped 5 bases and J dropped 4; count of bases not matched to a gene: 8. Germline V gene lookup returns CDR1 MNHEY and CDR2 SVGEGT.

This sequence joins TRBV6-2 or TRBV6-3 and TRBJ2-5, with 9 bases aligning to TRBD2. The specimen was blood. The sequence came from a woman between 40 and 55 years old with Graves' ophthalmopathy. The CDR3 spells CASSQIAGVVETQYF. The DNA of the CDR3 is TGTGCCAGCAGTCAAATAGCGGGAGTCGTAGAGACCCAGTACTTC.